This T cell receptor (beta chain) derives from a study of blood T cell repertoires in COVID-19. Libraries were prepared by immunoSEQ multiplex PCR; TCRdb keeps only in-frame clonotypes and omits some of them. The profile shows some 260,000 clones, approximately 79% of them singletons. The participants were between about 18 and 95 years old and came from 24 US areas. V lost 3 bases and J lost 2, with 9 bases in between. Germline CDR1 KGHSH, CDR2 LQKENI. This CDR3 has 14 residues. This clone showed up just a few times. Sequenced material: PBMCs or T cells enriched from blood (not recorded which). The rearrangement links TRBV18 to TRBJ2-3; no firm D call. The sequence came from a man between 25 and 39 years old with acute COVID-19. Here the CDR3 reads CASSPRPDTDTQYF. The CDR3 nucleotides are TGTGCCAGCTCACCGAGGCCGGACACAGATACGCAGTATTTT. Full variable domain (outside the CDR3, taken from reference TRBV18 and TRBJ2-3): NAGVMQNPRHLVRRRGQEARLRCSPMKGHSHVYWYRQLPEEGLKFMVYLQKENIIDESGMPKERFSAEFPKEGPSILRIQQVVRGDSAAYFCASSPRPDTDTQYFGPGTRLTVL.